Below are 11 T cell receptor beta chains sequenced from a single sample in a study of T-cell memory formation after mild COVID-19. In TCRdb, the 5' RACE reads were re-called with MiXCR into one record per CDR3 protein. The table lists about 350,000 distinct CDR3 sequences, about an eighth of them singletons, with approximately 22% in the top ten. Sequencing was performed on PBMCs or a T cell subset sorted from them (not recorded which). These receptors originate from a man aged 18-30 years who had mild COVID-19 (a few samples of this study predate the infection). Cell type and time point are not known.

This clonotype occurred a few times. CDR3 amino acids: CSAQDRGLTDTQYF. DNA for the CDR3: TGCAGTGCCCAGGACAGGGGGCTTACAGATACGCAGTATTTT. The chain employs TRBV20-1 and TRBJ2-3, with 11 nucleotides matching TRBD1. The CDR3 totals 14 residues. After removal of 6 bases from V and 3 bases from J, the junction contained 5 bases not matched to a gene. Per germline, CDR1 DFQATT and CDR2 SNEGSKA (reference sequence).

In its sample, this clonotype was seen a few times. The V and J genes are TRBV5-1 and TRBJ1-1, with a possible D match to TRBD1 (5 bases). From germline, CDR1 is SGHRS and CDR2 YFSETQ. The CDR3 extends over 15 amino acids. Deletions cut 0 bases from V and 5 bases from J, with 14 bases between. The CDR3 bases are TGCGCCAGCAGCTTGGCCGGGGTAGGGGATACTGAAGCTTTCTTT. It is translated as CASSLAGVGDTEAFF. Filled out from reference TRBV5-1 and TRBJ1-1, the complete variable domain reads KAGVTQTPRYLIKTRGQQVTLSCSPISGHRSVSWYQQTPGQGLQFLFEYFSETQRNKGNFPGRFSGRQFSNSRSEMNVSTLELGDSALYLCASSLAGVGDTEAFFGQGTRLTVV.

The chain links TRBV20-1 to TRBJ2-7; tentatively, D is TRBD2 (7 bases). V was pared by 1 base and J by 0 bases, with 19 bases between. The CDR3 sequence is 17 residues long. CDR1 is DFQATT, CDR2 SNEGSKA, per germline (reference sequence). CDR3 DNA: TGCAGTGCTAGAGGCGATGGTCGCGGGGGCCTCTCCTACGAGCAGTACTTC. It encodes CSARGDGRGGLSYEQYF.

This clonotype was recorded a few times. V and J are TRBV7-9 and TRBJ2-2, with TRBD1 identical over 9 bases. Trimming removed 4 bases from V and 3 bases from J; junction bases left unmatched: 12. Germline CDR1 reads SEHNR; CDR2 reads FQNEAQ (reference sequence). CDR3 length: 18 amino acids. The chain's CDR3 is CASSSTPGQGYDTGELFF. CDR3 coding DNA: TGTGCCAGCAGCTCCACCCCGGGACAGGGATATGACACCGGGGAGCTGTTTTTT.

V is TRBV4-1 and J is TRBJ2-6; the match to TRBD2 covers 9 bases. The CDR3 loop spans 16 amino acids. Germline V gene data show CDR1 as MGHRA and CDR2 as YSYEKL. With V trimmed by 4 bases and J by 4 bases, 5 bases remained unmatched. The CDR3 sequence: CASSLLAGSGANVLTF. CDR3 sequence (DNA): TGCGCCAGCAGCCTTCTAGCGGGGTCAGGGGCCAACGTCCTGACTTTC.

The CDR3 bases are TGTGCCAGCAGTTCGGAGACTAGCACAGATACGCAGTATTTT. It codes for CASSSETSTDTQYF. The rearrangement uses TRBV28 and TRBJ2-3; D gene ambiguous. The length of the CDR3 is 14 residues. Trimming cost V 4 bases and J 0 bases, with 8 bases left between them. Germline V gene sequence: CDR1 MDHEN, CDR2 SYDVKM. Filled out from reference TRBV28 and TRBJ2-3, the complete variable domain reads DVKVTQSSRYLVKRTGEKVFLECVQDMDHENMFWYRQDPGLGLRLIYFSYDVKMKEKGDIPEGYSVSREKKERFSLILESASTNQTSMYLCASSSETSTDTQYFGPGTRLTVL.

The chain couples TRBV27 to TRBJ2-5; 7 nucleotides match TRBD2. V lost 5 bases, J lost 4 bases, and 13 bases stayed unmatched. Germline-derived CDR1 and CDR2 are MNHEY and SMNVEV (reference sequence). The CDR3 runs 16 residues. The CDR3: CASSQEQRGRGETQYF. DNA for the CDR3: TGTGCCAGCAGTCAAGAACAGCGGGGAAGGGGAGAGACCCAGTACTTC.

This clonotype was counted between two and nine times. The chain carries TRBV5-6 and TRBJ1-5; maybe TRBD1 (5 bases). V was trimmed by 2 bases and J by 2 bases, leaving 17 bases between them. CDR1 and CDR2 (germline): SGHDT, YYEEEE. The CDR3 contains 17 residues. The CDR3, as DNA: TGTGCCAGCAGCTTCGCGGGGGGTAATCTGGGCAATCAGCCCCAGCATTTT. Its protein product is CASSFAGGNLGNQPQHF.

CDR3 in DNA: TGTGCCAGCAGCTTTTTCAGGGATAAAGCCAACGTCCTGACTTTC. Its protein product is CASSFFRDKANVLTF. The chain joins TRBV7-9 to TRBJ2-6; tentative D call: TRBD1 (5 bases). CDR3 length: 15 amino acids. V shed 3 bases and J shed 7 bases, with 13 bases lying between them. Germline V gives CDR1 SEHNR, CDR2 FQNEAQ (reference sequence).

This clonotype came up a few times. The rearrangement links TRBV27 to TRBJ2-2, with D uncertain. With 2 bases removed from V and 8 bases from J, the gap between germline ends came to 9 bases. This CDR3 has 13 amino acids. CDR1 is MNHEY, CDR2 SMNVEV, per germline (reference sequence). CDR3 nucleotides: TGTGCCAGCAGTTTACCAACCGGGGGGGAGCTGTTTTTT. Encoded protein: CASSLPTGGELFF.

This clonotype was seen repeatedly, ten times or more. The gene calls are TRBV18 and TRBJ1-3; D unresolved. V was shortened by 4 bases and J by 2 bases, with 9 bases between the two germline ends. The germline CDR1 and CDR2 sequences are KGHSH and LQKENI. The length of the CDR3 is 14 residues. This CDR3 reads CASSLGRTGNTIYF. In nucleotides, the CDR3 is TGTGCCAGCTCACTTGGCAGGACTGGAAACACCATATATTTT.